Included here is one TCR beta chain sequence, with context. As yet, its antigen is unknown. The PCR employed 60 Vbeta primers together with 13 Jbeta primers. TCRdb's copy holds only in-frame clones and misses some; the assay was immunoSEQ multiplex PCR. This repertoire shows approximately 82,000 clones, approximately 56% found once; its top ten account for approximately 5%. This sample was included in a study of cytomegalovirus exposure and HLA in healthy donors. General study findings and limits: When analyzed later, a missense DCLRE1C variant was found to be linked to TCR beta V- and J-gene trimming. By HLA locus, TCR association rates varied in a later analysis, with DRB1 showing the most and HLA-C the fewest. Data from an earlier analysis indicated that most TCR beta V segments were productive either about 90% or about 30% of the time.

Sequencing was performed on PBMCs. This sequence originates from a woman aged 30 to 39 in good health and CMV-seropositive.

This CDR3 reads CASSSGLQEDYEQYF. The DNA of the CDR3 is TGTGCCAGCAGCTCGGGACTACAGGAGGACTACGAGCAGTACTTC. The genes are TRBV5-6 and TRBJ2-7; the match to TRBD2 covers 7 bases. This CDR3 is built from 15 residues. The germline gives CDR1 SGHDT, CDR2 YYEEEE. Trimming cost V 3 bases and J 3 bases; bases outside gene matches: 9.